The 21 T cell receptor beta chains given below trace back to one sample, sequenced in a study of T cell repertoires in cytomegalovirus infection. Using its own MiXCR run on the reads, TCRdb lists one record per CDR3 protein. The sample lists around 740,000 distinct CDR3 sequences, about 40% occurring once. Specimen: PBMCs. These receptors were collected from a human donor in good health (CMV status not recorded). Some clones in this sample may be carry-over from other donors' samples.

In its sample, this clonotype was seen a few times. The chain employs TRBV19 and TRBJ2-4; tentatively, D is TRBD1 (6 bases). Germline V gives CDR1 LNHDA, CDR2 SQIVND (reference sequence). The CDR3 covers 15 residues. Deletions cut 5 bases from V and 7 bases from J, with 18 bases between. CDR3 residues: CASSLTGTSVNIQYF. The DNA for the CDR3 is TGTGCCAGTAGTCTAACAGGGACAAGTGTGAACATTCAGTACTTC.

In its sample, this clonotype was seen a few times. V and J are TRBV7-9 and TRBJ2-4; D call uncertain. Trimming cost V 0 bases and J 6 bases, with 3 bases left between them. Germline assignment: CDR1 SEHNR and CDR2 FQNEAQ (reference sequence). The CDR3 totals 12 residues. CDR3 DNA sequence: TGTGCCAGCAGCTTAGCCCCAAACATTCAGTACTTC. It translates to CASSLAPNIQYF.

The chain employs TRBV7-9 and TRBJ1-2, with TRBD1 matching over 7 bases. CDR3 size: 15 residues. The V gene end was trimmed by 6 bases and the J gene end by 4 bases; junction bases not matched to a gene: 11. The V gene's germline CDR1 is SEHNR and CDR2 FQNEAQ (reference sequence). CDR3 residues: CASRPSGGEGYGYTF. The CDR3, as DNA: TGTGCCAGCAGACCGTCAGGGGGAGAGGGCTATGGCTACACCTTC.

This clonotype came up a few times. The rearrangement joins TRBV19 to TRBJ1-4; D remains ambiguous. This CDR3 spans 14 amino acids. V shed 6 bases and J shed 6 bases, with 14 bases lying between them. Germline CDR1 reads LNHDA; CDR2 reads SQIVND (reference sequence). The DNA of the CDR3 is TGTGCCAGTAGCGGGTCCGAAGGAGATGAAAAACTGTTTTTT. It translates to CASSGSEGDEKLFF.

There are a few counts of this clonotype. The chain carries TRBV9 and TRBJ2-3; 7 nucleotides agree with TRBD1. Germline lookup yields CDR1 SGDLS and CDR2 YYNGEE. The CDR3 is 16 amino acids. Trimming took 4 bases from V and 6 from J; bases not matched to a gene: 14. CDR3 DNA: TGTGCCAGCAGCACACACGAGGGACAGCTTTTGGATACGCAGTATTTT. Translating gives CASSTHEGQLLDTQYF.

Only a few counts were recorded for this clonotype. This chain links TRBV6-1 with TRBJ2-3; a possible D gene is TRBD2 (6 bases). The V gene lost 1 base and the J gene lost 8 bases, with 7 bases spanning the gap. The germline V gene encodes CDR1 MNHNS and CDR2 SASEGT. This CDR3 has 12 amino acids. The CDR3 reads CASSEVGGTQYF. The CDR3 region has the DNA TGTGCCAGCAGTGAAGTGGGGGGTACGCAGTATTTT.

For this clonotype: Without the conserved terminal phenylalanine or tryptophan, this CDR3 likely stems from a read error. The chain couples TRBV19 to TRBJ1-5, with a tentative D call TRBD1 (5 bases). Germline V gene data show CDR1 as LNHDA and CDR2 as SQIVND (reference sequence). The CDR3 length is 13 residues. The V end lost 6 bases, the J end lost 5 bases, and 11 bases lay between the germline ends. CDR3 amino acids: CASSPQGDQPQHL. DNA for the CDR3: TGTGCCAGTAGCCCCCAGGGAGATCAGCCCCAGCATTTA.

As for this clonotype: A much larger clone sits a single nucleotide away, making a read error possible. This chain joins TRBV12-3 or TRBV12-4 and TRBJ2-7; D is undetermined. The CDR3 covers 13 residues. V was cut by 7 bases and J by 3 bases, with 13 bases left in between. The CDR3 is CASNRHRGYEQYF. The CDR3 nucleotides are TGTGCCAGCAACCGCCATCGTGGCTACGAGCAGTACTTC.

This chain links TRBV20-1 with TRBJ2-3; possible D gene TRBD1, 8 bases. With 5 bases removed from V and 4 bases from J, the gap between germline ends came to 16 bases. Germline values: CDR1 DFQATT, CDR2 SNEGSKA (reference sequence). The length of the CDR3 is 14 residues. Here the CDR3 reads CSAGGQGGPDTQYF. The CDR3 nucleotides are TGCAGTGCTGGTGGACAGGGAGGGCCAGATACGCAGTATTTT.

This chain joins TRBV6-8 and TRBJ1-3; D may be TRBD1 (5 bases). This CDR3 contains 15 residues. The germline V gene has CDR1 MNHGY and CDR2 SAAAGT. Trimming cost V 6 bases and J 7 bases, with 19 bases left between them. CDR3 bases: TGTGCCAGCAGGCCAGGCAGGGTCCTCCTGAACACCATATATTTT. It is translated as CASRPGRVLLNTIYF.

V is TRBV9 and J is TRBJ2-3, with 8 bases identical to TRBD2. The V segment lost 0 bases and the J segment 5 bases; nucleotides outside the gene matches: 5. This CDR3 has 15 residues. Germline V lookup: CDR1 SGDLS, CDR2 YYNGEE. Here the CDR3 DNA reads TGTGCCAGCAGCGTAGGAACTGCGGGGGGAGATACGCAGTATTTT. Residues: CASSVGTAGGDTQYF.

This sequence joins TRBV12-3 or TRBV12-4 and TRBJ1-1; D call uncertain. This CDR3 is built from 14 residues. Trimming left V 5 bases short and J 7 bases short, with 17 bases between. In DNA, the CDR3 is TGTGCCAGCAGTCCCGGACGACTGAAAGGTGAAGCTTTCTTT. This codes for CASSPGRLKGEAFF.

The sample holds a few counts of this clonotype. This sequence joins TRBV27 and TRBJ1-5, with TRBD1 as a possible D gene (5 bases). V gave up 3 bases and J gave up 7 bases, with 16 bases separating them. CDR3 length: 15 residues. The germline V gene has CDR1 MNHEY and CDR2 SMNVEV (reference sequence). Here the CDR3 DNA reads TGTGCCAGCAGTTTCAATCTTCAGGGAGGACAGCCCCAGCATTTT. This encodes CASSFNLQGGQPQHF.

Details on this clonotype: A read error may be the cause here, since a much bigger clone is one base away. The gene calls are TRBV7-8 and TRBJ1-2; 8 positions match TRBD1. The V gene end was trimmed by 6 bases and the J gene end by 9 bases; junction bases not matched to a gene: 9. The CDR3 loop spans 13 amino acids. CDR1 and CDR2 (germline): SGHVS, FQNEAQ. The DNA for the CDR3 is TGTGCCAGCAGGGGATCAGGGGGCGCTTGCTACACCTTC. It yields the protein CASRGSGGACYTF.

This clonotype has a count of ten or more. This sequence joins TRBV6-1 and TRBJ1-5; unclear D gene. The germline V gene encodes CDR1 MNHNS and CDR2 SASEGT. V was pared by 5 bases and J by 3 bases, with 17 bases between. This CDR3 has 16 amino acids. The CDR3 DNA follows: TGTGCCAGCAGTCCTGGGGAGGCCTATATCAATCAGCCCCAGCATTTT. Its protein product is CASSPGEAYINQPQHF.

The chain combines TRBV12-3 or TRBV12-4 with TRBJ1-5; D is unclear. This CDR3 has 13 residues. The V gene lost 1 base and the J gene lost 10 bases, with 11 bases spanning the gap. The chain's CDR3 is CASSLGGRRPQHF. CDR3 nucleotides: TGTGCCAGCAGTTTAGGTGGAAGGCGTCCCCAGCATTTT.

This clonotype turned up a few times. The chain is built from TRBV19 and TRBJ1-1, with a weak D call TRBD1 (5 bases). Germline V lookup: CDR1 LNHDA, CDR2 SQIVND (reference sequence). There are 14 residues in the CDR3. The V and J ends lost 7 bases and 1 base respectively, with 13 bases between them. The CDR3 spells CASTTIQGNTEAFF. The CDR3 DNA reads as TGTGCCAGTACGACGATTCAGGGGAACACTGAAGCTTTCTTT.

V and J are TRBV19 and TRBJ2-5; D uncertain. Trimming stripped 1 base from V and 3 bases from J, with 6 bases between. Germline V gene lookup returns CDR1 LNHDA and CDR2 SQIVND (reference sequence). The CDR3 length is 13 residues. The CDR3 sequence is CASSIAREETQYF. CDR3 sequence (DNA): TGTGCCAGTAGTATAGCTAGGGAAGAGACCCAGTACTTC.

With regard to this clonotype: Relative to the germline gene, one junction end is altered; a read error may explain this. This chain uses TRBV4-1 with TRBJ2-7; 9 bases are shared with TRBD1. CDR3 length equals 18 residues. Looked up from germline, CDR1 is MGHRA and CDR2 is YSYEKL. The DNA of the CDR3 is TGTGCCAGCAGCCTCCAGACGAAAGGGACAGGGTTTACCTACGAGCAGTACTTC. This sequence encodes CASSLQTKGTGFTYEQYF.

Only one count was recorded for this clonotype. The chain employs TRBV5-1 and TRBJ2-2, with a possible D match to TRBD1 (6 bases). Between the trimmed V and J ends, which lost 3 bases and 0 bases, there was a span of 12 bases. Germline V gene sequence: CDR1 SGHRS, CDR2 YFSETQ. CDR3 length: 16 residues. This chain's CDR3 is CASSSPGASNTGELFF. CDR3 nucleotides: TGCGCCAGCAGCTCCCCAGGGGCATCGAACACCGGGGAGCTGTTTTTT.

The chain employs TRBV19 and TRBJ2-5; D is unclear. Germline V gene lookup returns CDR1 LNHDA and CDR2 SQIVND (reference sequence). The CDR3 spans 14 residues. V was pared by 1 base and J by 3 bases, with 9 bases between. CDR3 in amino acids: CASSIAGFEETQYF. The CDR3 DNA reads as TGTGCCAGTAGTATAGCCGGGTTCGAAGAGACCCAGTACTTC.